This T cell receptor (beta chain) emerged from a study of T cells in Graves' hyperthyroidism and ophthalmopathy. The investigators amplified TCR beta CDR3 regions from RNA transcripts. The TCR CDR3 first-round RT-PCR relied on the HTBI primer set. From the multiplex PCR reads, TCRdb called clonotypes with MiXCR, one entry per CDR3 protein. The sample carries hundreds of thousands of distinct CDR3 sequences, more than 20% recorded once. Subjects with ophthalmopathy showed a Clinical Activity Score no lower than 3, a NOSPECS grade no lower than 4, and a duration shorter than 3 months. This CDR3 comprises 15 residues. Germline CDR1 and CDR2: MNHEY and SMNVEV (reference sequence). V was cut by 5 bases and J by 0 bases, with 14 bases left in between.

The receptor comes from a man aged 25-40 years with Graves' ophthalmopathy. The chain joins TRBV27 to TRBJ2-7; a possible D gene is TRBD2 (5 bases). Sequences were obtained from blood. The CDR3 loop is CASSVLGFSSYEQYF. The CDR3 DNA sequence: TGTGCCAGCAGTGTACTAGGGTTCAGCTCCTACGAGCAGTACTTC.